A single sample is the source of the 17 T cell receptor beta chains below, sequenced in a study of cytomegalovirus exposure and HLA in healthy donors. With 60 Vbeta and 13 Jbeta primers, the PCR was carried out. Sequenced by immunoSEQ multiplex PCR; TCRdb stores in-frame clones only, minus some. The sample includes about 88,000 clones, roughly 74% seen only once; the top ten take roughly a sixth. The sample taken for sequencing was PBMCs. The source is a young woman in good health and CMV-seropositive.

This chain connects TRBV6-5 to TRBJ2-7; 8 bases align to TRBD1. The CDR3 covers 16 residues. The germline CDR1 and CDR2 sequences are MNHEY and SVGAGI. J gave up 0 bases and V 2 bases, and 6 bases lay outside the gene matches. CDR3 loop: CASSYAWDRSSYEQYF. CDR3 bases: TGTGCCAGCAGTTACGCCTGGGACAGGAGCTCCTACGAGCAGTACTTC.

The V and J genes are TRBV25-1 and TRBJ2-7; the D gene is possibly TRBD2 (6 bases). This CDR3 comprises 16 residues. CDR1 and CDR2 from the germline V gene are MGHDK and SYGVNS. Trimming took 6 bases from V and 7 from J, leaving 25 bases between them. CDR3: CASSAHKVRELKEQYF. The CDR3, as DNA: TGTGCCAGCAGCGCACACAAGGTCCGGGAGTTAAAAGAGCAGTACTTC.

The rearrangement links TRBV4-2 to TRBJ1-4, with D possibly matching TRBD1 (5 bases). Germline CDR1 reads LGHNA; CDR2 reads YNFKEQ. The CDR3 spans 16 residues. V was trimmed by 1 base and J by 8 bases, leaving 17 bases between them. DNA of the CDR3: TGTGCCAGCAGCCAAGGGACTGCGCGCGGGGCCGAAAAACTGTTTTTT. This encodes CASSQGTARGAEKLFF.

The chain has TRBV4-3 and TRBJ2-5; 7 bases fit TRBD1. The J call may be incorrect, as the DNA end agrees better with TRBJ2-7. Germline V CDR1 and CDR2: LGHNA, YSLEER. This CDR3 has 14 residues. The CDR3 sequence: CASSQAIGGSEQYF. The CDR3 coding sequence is TGCGCCAGCAGCCAGGCGATAGGGGGCTCCGAGCAGTACTTC.

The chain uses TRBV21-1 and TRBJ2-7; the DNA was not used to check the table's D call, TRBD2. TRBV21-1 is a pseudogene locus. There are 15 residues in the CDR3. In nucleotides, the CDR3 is TGTGCCAGCAGCAAAGGCGGAGGCAGCTCCTACGAGCAGTACTTC. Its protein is CASSKGGGSSYEQYF.

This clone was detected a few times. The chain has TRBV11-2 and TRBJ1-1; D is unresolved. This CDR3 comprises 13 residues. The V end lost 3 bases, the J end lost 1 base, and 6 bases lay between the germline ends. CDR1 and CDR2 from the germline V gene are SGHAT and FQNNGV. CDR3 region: CASSFSTNTEAFF. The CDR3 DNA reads TGTGCCAGCAGCTTTTCTACGAACACTGAAGCTTTCTTT.

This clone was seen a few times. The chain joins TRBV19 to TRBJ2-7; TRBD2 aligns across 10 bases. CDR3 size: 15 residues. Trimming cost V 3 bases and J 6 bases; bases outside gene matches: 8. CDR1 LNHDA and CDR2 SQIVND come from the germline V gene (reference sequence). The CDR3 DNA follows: TGTGCCAGTAGTATGTTTCTAGCGGGGGCGGGCGAGCAGTACTTC. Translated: CASSMFLAGAGEQYF. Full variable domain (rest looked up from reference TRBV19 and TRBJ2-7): DGGITQSPKYLFRKEGQNVTLSCEQNLNHDAMYWYRQDPGQGLRLIYYSQIVNDFQKGDIAEGYSVSREKKESFPLTVTSAQKNPTAFYLCASSMFLAGAGEQYFGPGTRLTVT.

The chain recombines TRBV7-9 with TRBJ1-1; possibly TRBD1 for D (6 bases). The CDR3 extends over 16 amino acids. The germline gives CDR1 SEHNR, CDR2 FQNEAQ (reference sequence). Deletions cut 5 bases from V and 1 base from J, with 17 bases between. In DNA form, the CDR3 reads TGTGCCAGCAGCCAATTCCCAGGACAGAAGAACACTGAAGCTTTCTTT. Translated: CASSQFPGQKNTEAFF.

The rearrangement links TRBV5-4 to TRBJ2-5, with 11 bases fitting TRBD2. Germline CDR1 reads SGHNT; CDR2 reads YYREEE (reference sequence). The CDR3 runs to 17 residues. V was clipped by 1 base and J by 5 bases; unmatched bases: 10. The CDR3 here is CASSLLASGGSGETQYF. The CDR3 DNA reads TGTGCCAGCAGCTTGTTGGCTAGCGGGGGGTCAGGGGAGACCCAGTACTTC.

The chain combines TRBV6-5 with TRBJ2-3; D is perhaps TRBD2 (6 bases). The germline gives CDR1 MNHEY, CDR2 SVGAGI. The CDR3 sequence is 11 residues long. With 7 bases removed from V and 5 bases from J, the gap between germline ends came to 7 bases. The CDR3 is CASMEGDTQYF. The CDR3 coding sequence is TGTGCCAGCATGGAGGGAGATACGCAGTATTTT.

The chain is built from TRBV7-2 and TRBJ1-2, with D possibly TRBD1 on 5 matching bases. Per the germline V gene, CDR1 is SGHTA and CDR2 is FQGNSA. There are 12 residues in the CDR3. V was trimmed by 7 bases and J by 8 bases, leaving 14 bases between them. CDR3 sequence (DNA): TGTGCCAGCAACGCCCCAGGGATGGGCTACACCTTC. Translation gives CASNAPGMGYTF.

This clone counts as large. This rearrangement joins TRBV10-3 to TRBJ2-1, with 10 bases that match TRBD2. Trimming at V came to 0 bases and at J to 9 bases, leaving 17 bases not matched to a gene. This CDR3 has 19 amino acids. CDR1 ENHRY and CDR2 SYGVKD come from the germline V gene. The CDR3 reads CAISESWDRPSGSFSEQFF. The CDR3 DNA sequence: TGTGCCATCAGTGAGTCCTGGGACAGGCCTAGCGGGAGTTTTAGTGAGCAGTTCTTC.

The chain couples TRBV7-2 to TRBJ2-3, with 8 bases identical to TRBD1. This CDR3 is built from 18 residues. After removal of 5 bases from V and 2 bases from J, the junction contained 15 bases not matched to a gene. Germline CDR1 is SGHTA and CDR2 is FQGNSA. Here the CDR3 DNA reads TGTGCCAGCAGCCCCCAACCAACGACAGGGGTGGACACAGATACGCAGTATTTT. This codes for CASSPQPTTGVDTDTQYF.

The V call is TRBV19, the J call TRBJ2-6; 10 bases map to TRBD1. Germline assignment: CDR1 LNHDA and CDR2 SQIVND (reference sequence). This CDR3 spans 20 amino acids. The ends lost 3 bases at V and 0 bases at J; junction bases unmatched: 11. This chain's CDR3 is CASSIRDRGAPSSGANVLTF. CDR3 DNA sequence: TGTGCCAGTAGTATTCGGGACAGGGGAGCCCCCTCCTCTGGGGCCAACGTCCTGACTTTC. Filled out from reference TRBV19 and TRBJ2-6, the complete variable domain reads DGGITQSPKYLFRKEGQNVTLSCEQNLNHDAMYWYRQDPGQGLRLIYYSQIVNDFQKGDIAEGYSVSREKKESFPLTVTSAQKNPTAFYLCASSIRDRGAPSSGANVLTFGAGSRLTVL.

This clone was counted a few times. CDR3 coding DNA: TGTGCCAGCACCCTAGGGGGAGACTATGGCTACACCTTC. Its protein product is CASTLGGDYGYTF. This chain joins TRBV7-2 and TRBJ1-2, with a possible D match to TRBD1 (6 bases). This CDR3 has 13 amino acids. With 7 bases removed from V and 3 bases from J, the gap between germline ends came to 12 bases. Looked up from germline, CDR1 is SGHTA and CDR2 is FQGNSA.

CDR3 nucleotides: TGTGCCAGCAGTCAGTTACAGAACACTGAAGCTTTCTTT. Its translation: CASSQLQNTEAFF. The gene calls are TRBV2 and TRBJ1-1, with D hard to call. Trimming shortened V by 5 bases and J by 1 base, and 8 bases separated the two germline ends. The CDR3 has 13 residues. CDR1 and CDR2 from the germline V gene are SNHLY and FYNNEI.

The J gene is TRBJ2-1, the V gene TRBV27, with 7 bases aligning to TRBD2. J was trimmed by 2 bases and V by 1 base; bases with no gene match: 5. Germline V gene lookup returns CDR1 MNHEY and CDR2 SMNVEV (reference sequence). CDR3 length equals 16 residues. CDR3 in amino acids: CASSLWGGSPYNEQFF. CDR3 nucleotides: TGTGCCAGCAGTTTATGGGGCGGGAGTCCCTACAATGAGCAGTTCTTC.